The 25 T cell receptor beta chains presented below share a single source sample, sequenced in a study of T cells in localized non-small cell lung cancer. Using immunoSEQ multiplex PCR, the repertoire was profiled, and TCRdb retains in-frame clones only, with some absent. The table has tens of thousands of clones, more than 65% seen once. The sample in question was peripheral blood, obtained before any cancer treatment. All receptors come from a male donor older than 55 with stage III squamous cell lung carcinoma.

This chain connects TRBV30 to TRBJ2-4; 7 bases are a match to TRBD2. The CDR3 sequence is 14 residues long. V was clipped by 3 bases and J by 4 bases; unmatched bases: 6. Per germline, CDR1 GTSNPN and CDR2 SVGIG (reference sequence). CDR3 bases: TGTGCCTGGAGGGGAGCGGGGCTAAAAAACATTCAGTACTTC. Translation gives CAWRGAGLKNIQYF.

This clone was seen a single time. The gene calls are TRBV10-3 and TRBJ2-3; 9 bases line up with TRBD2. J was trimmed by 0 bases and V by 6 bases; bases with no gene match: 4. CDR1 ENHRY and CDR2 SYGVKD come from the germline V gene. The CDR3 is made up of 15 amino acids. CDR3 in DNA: TGTGCCATCAGGAGGACTAGCGAGAGCACAGATACGCAGTATTTT. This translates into CAIRRTSESTDTQYF.

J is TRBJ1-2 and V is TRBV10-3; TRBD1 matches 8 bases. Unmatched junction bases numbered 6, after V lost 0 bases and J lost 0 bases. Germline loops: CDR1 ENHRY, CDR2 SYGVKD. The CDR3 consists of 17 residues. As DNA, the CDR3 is TGTGCCATCAGTGAGTCCGACAGGGGTTTATCTAACTATGGCTACACCTTC. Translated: CAISESDRGLSNYGYTF.

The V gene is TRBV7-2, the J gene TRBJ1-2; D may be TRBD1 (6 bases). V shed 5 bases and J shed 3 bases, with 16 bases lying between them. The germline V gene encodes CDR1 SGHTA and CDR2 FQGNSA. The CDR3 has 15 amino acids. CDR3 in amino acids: CASSDPRGGDYGYTF. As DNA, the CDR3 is TGTGCCAGCAGCGATCCCAGGGGCGGGGACTATGGCTACACCTTC.

In nucleotides, the CDR3 is TGTGCCAGTAACCCGACAGTAATGAACACTGAAGCTTTCTTT. As protein: CASNPTVMNTEAFF. This chain links TRBV19 with TRBJ1-1, with D possibly TRBD1 on 5 matching bases. In germline, CDR1 is LNHDA, CDR2 SQIVND (reference sequence). This CDR3 contains 14 residues. V lost 7 bases and J lost 0, with 12 bases in between.

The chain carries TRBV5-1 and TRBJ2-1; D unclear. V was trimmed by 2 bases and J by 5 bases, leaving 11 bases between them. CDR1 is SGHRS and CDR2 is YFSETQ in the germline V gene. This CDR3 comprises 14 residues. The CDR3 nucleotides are TGCGCCAGCAGCTTCTCTGGCGTGGACAATGAGCAGTTCTTC. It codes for CASSFSGVDNEQFF.

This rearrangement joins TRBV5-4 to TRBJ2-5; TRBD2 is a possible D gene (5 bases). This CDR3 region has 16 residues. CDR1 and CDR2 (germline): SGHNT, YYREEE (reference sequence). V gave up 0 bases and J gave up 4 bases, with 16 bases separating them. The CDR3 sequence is CASSLAGWGGGETQYF. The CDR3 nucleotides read TGTGCCAGCAGCTTGGCCGGATGGGGTGGAGGAGAGACCCAGTACTTC.

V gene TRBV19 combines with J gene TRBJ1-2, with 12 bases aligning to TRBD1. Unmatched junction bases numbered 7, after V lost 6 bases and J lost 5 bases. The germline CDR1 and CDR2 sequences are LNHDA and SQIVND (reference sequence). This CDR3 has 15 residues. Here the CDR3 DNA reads TGTGCCAGTAGCGGGACAGGGGGCGGCGGATATGGCTACACCTTC. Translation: CASSGTGGGGYGYTF.

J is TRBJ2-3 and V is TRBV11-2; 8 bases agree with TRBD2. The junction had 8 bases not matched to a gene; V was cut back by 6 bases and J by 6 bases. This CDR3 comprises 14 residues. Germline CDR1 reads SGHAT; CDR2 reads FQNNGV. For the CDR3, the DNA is TGTGCCAGCAGTTCGGGGGGGCCGCGGGATACGCAGTATTTT. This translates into CASSSGGPRDTQYF.

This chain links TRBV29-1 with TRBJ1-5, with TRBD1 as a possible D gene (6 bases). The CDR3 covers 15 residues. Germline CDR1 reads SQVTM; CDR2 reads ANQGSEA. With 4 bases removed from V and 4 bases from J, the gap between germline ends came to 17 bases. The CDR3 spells CSVATGSGRNQPQHF. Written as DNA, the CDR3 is TGCAGCGTTGCTACAGGGTCGGGAAGGAATCAGCCCCAGCATTTT.

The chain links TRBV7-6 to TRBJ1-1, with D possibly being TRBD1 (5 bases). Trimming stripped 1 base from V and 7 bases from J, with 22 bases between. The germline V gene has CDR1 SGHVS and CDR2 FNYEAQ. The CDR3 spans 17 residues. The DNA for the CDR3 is TGTGCCAGCAGCTTAGAATCCGGGACCGATCTAGTTGGTGAAGCTTTCTTT. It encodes CASSLESGTDLVGEAFF. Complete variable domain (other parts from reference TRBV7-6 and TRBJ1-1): GAGVSQSPRYKVTKRGQDVALRCDPISGHVSLYWYRQALGQGPEFLTYFNYEAQQDKSGLPNDRFSAERPEGSISTLTIQRTEQRDSAMYRCASSLESGTDLVGEAFFGQGTRLTVV.

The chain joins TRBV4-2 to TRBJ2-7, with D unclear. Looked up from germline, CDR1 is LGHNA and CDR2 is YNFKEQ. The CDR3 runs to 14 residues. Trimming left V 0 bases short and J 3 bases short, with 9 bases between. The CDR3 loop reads CASSQDSTNYEQYF. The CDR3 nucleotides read TGTGCCAGCAGCCAAGATAGCACCAACTACGAGCAGTACTTC.

The CDR3 reads CAWNQGTAAGNTIYF. The CDR3, as DNA: TGTGCCTGGAATCAAGGGACCGCCGCTGGAAACACCATATATTTT. The chain joins TRBV30 to TRBJ1-3, with a weak D call TRBD1 (5 bases). CDR1 is GTSNPN, CDR2 SVGIG, per germline (reference sequence). The V end was cut by 4 bases, the J end by 2 bases, with 15 bases between. This CDR3 contains 15 residues. Supplemented by reference TRBV30 and TRBJ1-3, the full variable domain reads SQTIHQWPATLVQPVGSPLSLECTVEGTSNPNLYWYRQAAGRGLQLLFYSVGIGQISSEVPQNLSASRPQDRQFILSSKKLLLSDSGFYLCAWNQGTAAGNTIYFGEGSWLTVV.

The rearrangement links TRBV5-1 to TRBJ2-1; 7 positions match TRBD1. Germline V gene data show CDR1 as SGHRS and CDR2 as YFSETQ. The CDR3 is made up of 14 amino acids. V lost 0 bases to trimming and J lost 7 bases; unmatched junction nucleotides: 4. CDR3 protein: CASSLGTGVNEQFF. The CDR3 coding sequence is TGCGCCAGCAGCTTGGGGACAGGCGTAAATGAGCAGTTCTTC.

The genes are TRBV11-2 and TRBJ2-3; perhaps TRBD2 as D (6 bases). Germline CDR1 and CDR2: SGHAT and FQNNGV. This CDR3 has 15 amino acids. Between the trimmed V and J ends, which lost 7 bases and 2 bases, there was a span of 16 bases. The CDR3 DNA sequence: TGTGCCAGCAACCCTACGGGACTCACCACAGATACGCAGTATTTT. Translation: CASNPTGLTTDTQYF.

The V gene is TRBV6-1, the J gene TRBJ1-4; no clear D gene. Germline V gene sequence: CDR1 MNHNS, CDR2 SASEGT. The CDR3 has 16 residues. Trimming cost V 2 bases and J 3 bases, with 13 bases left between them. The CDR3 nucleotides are TGTGCCAGCAGTGAAATGTTAGGGTCGGCTAATGAAAAACTGTTTTTT. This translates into CASSEMLGSANEKLFF.

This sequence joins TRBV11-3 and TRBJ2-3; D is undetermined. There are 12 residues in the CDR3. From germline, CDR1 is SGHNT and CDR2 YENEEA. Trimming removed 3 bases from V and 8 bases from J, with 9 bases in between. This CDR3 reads CASSFEGGTQYF. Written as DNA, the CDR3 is TGTGCCAGCAGCTTTGAAGGTGGTACGCAGTATTTT.

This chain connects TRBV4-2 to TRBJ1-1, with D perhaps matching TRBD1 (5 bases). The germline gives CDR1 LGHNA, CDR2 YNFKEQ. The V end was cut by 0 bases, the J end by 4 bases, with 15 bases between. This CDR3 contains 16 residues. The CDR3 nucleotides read TGTGCCAGCAGCCAAGACTCGCCTGGGGCGGTCACTGAAGCTTTCTTT. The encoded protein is CASSQDSPGAVTEAFF.

DNA for the CDR3: TGCGCCAGCAGCTTGAGGACAGGGGATACTGAAGCTTTCTTT. Its protein is CASSLRTGDTEAFF. The chain couples TRBV5-1 to TRBJ1-1; 9 positions agree with TRBD1. Germline CDR1 SGHRS, CDR2 YFSETQ. This CDR3 has 14 amino acids. The junction had 3 bases not matched to a gene; V was cut back by 1 base and J by 5 bases.

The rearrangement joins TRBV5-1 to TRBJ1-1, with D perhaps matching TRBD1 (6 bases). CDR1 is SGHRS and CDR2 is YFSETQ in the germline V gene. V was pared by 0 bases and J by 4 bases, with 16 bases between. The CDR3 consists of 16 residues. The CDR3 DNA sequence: TGCGCCAGCAGCTTGGTTCAGCAGGGGTTAATCACTGAAGCTTTCTTT. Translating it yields CASSLVQQGLITEAFF.

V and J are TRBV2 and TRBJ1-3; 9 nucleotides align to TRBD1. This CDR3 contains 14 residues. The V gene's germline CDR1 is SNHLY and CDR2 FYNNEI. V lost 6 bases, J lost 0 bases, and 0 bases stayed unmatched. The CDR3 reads CASRTGGSGNTIYF. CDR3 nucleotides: TGTGCCAGCAGGACAGGGGGCTCTGGAAACACCATATATTTT.

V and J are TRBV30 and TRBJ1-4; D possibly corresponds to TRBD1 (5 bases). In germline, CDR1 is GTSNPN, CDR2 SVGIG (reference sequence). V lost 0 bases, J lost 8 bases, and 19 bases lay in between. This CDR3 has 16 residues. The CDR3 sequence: CAWSVRGRAQGEKLFF. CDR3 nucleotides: TGTGCCTGGAGTGTACGGGGCAGGGCCCAAGGGGAAAAACTGTTTTTT.

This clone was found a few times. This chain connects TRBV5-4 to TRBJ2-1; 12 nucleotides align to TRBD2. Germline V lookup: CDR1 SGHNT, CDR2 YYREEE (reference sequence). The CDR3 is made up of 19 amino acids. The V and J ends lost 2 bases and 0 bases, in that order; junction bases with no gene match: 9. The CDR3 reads CASSFKGLAGGTSYNEQFF. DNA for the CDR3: TGTGCCAGCAGCTTTAAAGGTCTAGCGGGGGGGACCTCCTACAATGAGCAGTTCTTC. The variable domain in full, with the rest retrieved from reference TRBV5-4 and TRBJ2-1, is ETGVTQSPTHLIKTRGQQVTLRCSSQSGHNTVSWYQQALGQGPQFIFQYYREEENGRGNFPPRFSGLQFPNYSSELNVNALELDDSALYLCASSFKGLAGGTSYNEQFFGPGTRLTVL.

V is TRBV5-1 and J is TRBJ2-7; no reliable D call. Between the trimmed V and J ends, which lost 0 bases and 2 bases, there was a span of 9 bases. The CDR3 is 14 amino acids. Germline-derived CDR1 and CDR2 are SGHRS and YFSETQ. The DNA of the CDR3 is TGCGCCAGCAGCTTGGGGACCGCCGCCTACGAGCAGTACTTC. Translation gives CASSLGTAAYEQYF.

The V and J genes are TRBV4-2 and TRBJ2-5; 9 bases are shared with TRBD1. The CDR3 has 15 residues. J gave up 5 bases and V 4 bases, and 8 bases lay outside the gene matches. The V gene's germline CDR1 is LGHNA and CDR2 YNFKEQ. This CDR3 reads CASSPRDREAETQYF. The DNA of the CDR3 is TGTGCCAGCAGCCCGCGGGACAGGGAGGCGGAGACCCAGTACTTC.